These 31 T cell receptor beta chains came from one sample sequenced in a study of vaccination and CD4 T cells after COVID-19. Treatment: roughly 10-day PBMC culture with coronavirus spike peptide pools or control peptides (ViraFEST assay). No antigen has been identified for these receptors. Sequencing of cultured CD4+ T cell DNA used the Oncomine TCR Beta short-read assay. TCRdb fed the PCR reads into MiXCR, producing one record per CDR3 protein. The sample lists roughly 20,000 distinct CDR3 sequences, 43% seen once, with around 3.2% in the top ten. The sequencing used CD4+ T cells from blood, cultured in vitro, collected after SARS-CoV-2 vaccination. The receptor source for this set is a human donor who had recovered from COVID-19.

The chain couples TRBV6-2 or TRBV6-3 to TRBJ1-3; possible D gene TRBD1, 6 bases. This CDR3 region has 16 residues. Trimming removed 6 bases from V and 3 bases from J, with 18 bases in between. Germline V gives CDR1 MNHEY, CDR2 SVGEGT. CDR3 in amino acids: CASRDARGHLGNTIYF. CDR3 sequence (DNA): TGTGCCAGCAGAGACGCCCGGGGACATCTTGGAAACACCATATATTTT.

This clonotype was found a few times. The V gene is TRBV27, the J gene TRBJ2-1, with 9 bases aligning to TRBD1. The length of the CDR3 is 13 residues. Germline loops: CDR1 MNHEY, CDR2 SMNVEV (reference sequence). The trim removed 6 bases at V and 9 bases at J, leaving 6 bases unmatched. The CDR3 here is CASRGDRVTEQFF. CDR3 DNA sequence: TGTGCCAGCAGGGGGGACAGGGTAACTGAGCAGTTCTTC.

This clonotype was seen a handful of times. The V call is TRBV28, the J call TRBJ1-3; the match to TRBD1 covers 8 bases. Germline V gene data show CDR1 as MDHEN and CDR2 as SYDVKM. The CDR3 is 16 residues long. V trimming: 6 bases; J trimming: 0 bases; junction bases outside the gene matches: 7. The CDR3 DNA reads TGTGCCAGCAGCCTGACAGGGGCGAGCTCTGGAAACACCATATATTTT. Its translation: CASSLTGASSGNTIYF.

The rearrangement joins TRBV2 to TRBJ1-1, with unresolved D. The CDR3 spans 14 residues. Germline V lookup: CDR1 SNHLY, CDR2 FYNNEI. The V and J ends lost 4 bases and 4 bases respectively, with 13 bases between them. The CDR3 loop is CASSVSDVGTEAFF. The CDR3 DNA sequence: TGTGCCAGCAGTGTAAGCGACGTGGGCACTGAAGCTTTCTTT.

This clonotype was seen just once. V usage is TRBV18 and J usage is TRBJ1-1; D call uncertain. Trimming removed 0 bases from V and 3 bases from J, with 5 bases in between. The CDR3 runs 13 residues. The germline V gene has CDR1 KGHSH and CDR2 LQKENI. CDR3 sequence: CASSPPSYTEAFF. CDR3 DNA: TGTGCCAGCTCACCACCGAGTTACACTGAAGCTTTCTTT.

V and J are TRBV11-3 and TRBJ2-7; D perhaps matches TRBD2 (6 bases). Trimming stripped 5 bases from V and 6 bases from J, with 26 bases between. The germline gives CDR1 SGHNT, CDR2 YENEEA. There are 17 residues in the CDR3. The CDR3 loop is CASSPRGANGGRREQYF. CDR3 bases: TGTGCCAGCAGCCCGCGTGGGGCGAACGGGGGACGCCGCGAGCAGTACTTC.

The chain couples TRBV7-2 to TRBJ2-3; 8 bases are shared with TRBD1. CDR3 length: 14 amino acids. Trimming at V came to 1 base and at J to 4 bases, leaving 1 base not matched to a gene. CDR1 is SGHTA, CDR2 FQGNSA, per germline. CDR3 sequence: CASSLGTGPDTQYF. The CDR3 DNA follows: TGTGCCAGCAGCTTAGGGACAGGGCCAGATACGCAGTATTTT.

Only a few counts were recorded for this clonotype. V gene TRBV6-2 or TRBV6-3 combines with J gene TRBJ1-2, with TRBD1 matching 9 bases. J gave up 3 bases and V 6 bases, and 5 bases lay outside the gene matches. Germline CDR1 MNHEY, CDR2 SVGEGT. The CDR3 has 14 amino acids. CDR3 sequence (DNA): TGTGCCAGCAGCCGACGACAGGGGGACTATGGCTACACCTTC. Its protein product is CASSRRQGDYGYTF.

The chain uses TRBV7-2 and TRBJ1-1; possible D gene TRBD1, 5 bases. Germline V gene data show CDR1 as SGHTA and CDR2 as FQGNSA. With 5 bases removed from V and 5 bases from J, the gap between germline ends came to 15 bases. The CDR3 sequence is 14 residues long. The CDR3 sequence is CASSLGGIRTEAFF. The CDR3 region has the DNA TGTGCCAGCAGCCTGGGGGGTATAAGGACTGAAGCTTTCTTT.

The CDR3 here is CASSVMETNSPLHF. CDR3 nucleotide sequence: TGTGCCAGCAGTGTGATGGAGACTAATTCACCCCTCCACTTT. The chain links TRBV2 to TRBJ1-6; D ambiguous. CDR3 length: 14 amino acids. The V gene's germline CDR1 is SNHLY and CDR2 FYNNEI. V gave up 4 bases and J gave up 6 bases, with 10 bases separating them.

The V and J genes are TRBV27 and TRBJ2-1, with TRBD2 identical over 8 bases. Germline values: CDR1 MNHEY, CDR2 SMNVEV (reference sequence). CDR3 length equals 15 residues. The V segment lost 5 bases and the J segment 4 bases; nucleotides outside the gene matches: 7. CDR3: CASSPGLGEYNEQFF. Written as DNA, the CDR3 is TGTGCCAGCAGTCCGGGACTAGGAGAATACAATGAGCAGTTCTTC.

Here the CDR3 DNA reads TGTGCCAGCCCCACCCCCGGGGGCACTGAAGCTTTCTTT. Amino acids: CASPTPGGTEAFF. The chain is built from TRBV28 and TRBJ1-1, with D perhaps TRBD1 (5 bases). Germline lookup yields CDR1 MDHEN and CDR2 SYDVKM. This CDR3 comprises 13 residues. Trimming shortened V by 8 bases and J by 4 bases, and 14 bases separated the two germline ends.

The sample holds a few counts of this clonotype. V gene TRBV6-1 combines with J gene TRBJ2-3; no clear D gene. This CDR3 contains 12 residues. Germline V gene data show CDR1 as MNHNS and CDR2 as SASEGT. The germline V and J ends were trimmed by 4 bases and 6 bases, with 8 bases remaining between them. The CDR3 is CASSGKGDTQYF. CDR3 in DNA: TGTGCCAGCAGTGGGAAAGGCGATACGCAGTATTTT.

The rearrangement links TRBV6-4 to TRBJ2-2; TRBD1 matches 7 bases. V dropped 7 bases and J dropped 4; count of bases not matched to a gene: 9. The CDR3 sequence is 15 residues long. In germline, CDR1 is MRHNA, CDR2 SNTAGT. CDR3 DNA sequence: TGTGCCAGCACAGTGACTGCAGGGGGCACCGGGGAGCTGTTTTTT. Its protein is CASTVTAGGTGELFF.

The CDR3 region is CASSFDRDFYEQYF. In DNA form, the CDR3 reads TGTGCCAGCAGTTTCGACAGAGATTTCTACGAGCAGTACTTC. The chain is built from TRBV28 and TRBJ2-7, with D possibly TRBD1 on 5 matching bases. CDR3 length equals 14 residues. Germline CDR1 reads MDHEN; CDR2 reads SYDVKM. V lost 3 bases and J 3 bases, leaving 12 bases between the germline ends.

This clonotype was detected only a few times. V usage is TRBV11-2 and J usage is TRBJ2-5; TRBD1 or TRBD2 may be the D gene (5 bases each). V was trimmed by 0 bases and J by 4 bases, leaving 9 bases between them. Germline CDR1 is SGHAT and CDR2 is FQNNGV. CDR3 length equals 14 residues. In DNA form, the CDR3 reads TGTGCCAGCAGCTTAGATTTTGGGGGAGAGACCCAGTACTTC. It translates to CASSLDFGGETQYF.

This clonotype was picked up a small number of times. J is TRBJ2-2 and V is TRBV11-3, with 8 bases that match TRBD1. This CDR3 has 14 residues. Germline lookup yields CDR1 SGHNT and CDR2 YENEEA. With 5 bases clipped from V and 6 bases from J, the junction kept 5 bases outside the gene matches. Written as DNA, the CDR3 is TGTGCCAGCAGCCCCAGACAGGGGCCCGGGGAGCTGTTTTTT. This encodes CASSPRQGPGELFF.

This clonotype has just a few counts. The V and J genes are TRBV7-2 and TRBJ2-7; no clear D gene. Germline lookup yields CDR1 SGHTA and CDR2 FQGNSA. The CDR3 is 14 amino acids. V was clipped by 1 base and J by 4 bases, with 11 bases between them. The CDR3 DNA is TGTGCCAGCAGCTTAGTCAGAAATCATTACGAGCAGTACTTC. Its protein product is CASSLVRNHYEQYF.

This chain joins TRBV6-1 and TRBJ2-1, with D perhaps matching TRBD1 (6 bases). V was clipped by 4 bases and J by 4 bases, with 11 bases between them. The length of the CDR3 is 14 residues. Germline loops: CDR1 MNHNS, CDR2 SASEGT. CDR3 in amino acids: CASSANRAYNEQFF. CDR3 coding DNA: TGTGCCAGCAGTGCAAACAGGGCTTACAATGAGCAGTTCTTC.

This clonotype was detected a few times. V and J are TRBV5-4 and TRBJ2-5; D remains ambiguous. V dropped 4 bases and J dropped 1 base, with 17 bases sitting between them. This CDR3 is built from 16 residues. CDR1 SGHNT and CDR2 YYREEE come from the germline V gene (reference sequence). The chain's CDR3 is CASSPRNPTPQETQYF. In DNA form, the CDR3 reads TGTGCCAGCAGCCCACGGAACCCGACACCCCAAGAGACCCAGTACTTC.

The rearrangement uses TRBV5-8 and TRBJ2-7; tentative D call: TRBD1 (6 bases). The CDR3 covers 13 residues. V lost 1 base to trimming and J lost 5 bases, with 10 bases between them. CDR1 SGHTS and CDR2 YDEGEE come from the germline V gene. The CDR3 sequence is CASSLLQGHEQYF. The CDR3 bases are TGTGCCAGCAGCTTGTTGCAGGGGCACGAGCAGTACTTC. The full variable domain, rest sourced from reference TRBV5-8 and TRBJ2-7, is EAGVTQSPTHLIKTRGQQATLRCSPISGHTSVYWYQQALGLGLQFLLWYDEGEERNRGNFPPRFSGRQFPNYSSELNVNALELEDSALYLCASSLLQGHEQYFGPGTRLTVT.

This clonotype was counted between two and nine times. This CDR3 reads CASSFGTEAFF. CDR3 nucleotides: TGTGCCAGCAGCTTCGGGACAGAAGCTTTCTTT. The V call is TRBV7-9, the J call TRBJ1-1, with D perhaps TRBD1 (6 bases). Germline V lookup: CDR1 SEHNR, CDR2 FQNEAQ (reference sequence). The germline V and J ends were trimmed by 3 bases and 8 bases, with 7 bases remaining between them. The CDR3 covers 11 residues. Based on the CDR3 plus reference TRBV7-9 and TRBJ1-1, the full variable domain is DTGVSQNPRHKITKRGQNVTFRCDPISEHNRLYWYRQTLGQGPEFLTYFQNEAQLEKSRLLSDRFSAERPKGSFSTLEIQRTEQGDSAMYLCASSFGTEAFFGQGTRLTVV.

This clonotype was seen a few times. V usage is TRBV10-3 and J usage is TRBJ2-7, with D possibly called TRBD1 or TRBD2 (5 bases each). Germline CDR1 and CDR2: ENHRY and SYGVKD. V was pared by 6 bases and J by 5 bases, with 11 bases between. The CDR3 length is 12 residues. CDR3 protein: CAISGTTNEQYF. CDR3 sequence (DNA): TGTGCCATCAGCGGGACCACCAACGAGCAGTACTTC.

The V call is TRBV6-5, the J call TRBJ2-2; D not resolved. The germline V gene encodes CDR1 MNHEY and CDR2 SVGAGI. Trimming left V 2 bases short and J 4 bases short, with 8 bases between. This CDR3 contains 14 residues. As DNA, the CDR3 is TGTGCCAGCAGTTACGAAGGGTTCACCGGGGAGCTGTTTTTT. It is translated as CASSYEGFTGELFF.

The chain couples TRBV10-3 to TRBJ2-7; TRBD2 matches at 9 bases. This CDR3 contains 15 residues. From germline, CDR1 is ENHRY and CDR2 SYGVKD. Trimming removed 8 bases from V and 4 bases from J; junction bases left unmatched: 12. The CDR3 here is CAIADSGGTKYEQYF. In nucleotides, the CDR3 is TGTGCCATCGCGGATAGCGGGGGAACTAAATACGAGCAGTACTTC.

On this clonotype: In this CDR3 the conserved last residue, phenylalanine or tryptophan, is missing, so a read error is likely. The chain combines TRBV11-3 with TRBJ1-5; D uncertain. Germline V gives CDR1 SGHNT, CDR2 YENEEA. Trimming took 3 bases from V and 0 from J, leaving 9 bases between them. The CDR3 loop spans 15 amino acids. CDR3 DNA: TGTGCCAGCAGCTTGGGCACTTCTAGCAATCAGCCCCAGCATTTG. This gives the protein CASSLGTSSNQPQHL.

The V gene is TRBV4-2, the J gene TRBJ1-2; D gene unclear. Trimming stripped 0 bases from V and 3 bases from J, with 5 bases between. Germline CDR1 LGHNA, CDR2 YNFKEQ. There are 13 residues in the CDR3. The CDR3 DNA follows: TGTGCCAGCAGCCAAGAGGCAGACTATGGCTACACCTTC. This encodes CASSQEADYGYTF.

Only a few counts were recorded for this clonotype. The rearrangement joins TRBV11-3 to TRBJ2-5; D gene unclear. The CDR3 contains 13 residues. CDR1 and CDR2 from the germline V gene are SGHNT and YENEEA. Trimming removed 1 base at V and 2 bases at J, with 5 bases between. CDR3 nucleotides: TGTGCCAGCAGCTTAGCCCGACAAGAGACCCAGTACTTC. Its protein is CASSLARQETQYF.

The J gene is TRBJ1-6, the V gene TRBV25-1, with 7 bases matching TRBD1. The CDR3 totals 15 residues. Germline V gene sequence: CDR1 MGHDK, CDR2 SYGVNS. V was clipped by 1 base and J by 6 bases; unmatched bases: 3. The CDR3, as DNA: TGTGCCAGCAGTGAATTAGGGGGCTTTAATTCACCCCTCCACTTT. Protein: CASSELGGFNSPLHF.

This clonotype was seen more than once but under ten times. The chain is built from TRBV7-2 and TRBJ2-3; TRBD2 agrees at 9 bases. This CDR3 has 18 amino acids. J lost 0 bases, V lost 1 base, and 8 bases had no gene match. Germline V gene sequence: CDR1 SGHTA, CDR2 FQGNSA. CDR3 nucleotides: TGTGCCAGCAGCTTAGTGGGCGGGAGGGGGCCTAGCACAGATACGCAGTATTTT. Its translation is CASSLVGGRGPSTDTQYF.

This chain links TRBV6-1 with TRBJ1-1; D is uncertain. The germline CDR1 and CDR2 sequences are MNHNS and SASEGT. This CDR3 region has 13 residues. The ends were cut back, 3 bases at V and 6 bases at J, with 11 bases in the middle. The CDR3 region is CASSDRLGAEAFF. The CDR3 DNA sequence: TGTGCCAGCAGTGACCGTCTTGGCGCTGAAGCTTTCTTT.